The clone carrying this T cell receptor beta chain was detected only a few times. Its antigen remains unknown. Sequencing was performed with immunoSEQ multiplex PCR; in TCRdb, only in-frame clones are kept and a portion is missing. The sample has tens of thousands of clones; about 93% are singletons. These data belong to a study of graft-versus-host responses after intestinal transplantation. Turning to the study itself: All recipients were given anti-thymocyte globulin induction, and tacrolimus and steroids were then administered for three to four years.

The V and J ends lost 4 bases and 3 bases respectively, with 10 bases between them. The CDR3 loop spans 13 amino acids. The germline V gene encodes CDR1 SGHNT and CDR2 YYREEE (reference sequence). This TCR came from a human donor who received an intestinal transplant. The V call is TRBV5-4, the J call TRBJ1-1; maybe TRBD1 (6 bases). The material sequenced was unstimulated CD8+ T cells sorted from spleen or lymph node cells, taken before intestinal transplant. Here the CDR3 reads CASSPTGYTEAFF. In DNA form, the CDR3 reads TGTGCCAGCAGCCCAACAGGGTACACTGAAGCTTTCTTT.